The rows below give T cell receptor beta chains drawn from one sample of a study of cytomegalovirus exposure and HLA in healthy donors. The data were produced by immunoSEQ multiplex PCR, yet TCRdb's version contains in-frame clones alone and is incomplete. In the table there are about 140,000 clones, about three quarters of which are singletons. The specimen was PBMCs. The source of these receptors is a female donor in good health and CMV-seronegative. Both conserved end residues are part of each CDR3. Size is omitted from some rows. Given values are once, few, many or a class for expanded clones.

TRBJ2-5 NA TRBV18 CASSPLSAAETQYF
TRBJ1-1 NA TRBV10-2 CAAGSGTARTEAFF
TRBJ2-3 NA TRBV15 CATSRPRGLMTSGATDTQYF
TRBJ1-5 NA TRBV7-9 CASSLVYNQPQHF
TRBJ1-1 few TRBV9 CASSVSGQGSVTEAFF
TRBJ1-1 NA TRBV19 CASSLDRQTEAFF
TRBJ2-1 NA TRBV9 CASSPSGGGPNEQFF
TRBJ1-5 NA TRBV11-2 CASSDNKRGSNQPQHF
TRBJ1-1 NA TRBV28 CASRGSGAEAFF
TRBJ1-2 NA TRBV7-2 CASSPELREGYTF
TRBJ1-4 NA TRBV11-2 CASSSYKTRTNEKLFF
TRBJ1-1 NA TRBV11-2 CASSAADRMFTEAFF
TRBJ1-4 once TRBV16 CATLKAGKLFF
TRBJ2-3 NA TRBV9 CASSVVSEGGYTDTQYF
TRBJ2-2 NA TRBV14 CASSHPQGVTGELFF